This TCR beta chain was obtained from a study of Graves' ophthalmopathy and Graves' hyperthyroidism. The wider study: Hyperthyroidism is called stable when no ophthalmopathy develops within 18 months of follow-up.

Using RNA transcripts, the TCR beta CDR3 regions were amplified. An initial RT-PCR round employing HTBI primers preceded a second-round multiplex PCR. MiXCR, applied by TCRdb to the multiplex PCR reads, yields one record per CDR3 protein. The sample has over a million distinct CDR3 sequences; less than 45% are singletons. The junction had 8 bases not matched to a gene; V was cut back by 3 bases and J by 7 bases. This CDR3 is 15 amino acids long. Germline CDR1 is MNHEY and CDR2 is SVGAGI. This clonotype has more than one count but fewer than ten. Its antigen is undetermined. Whole-study findings and limits: A roughly 81% specificity and roughly 90% sensitivity were achieved by a 13-signature model that separated ophthalmopathy from stable hyperthyroidism. Among thyroid clonotypes expanded above 0.001 frequency, most also appeared in blood.

The rearrangement joins TRBV6-5 to TRBJ1-4, with 7 positions matching TRBD1. The source is an adult man with Graves' hyperthyroidism. What was sequenced was peripheral blood or thyroid tissue (not recorded which). The CDR3 here is CASSYFIGGFEKLFF. The CDR3 DNA is TGTGCCAGCAGTTATTTTATAGGGGGCTTTGAAAAACTGTTTTTT.